These 9 T cell receptor beta chains were all obtained from the same sample, sequenced in a study of blood T cell repertoires in COVID-19. Here immunoSEQ multiplex PCR was the method, and the copy in TCRdb shows in-frame clones only, minus some. In the table there are some 94,000 clones, around 87% of which are singletons. The specimen sequenced was peripheral blood. Every receptor here comes from a human donor in a cohort sampled during active COVID-19.

The gene calls are TRBV15 and TRBJ2-7; a possible D gene is TRBD2 (6 bases). CDR1 is LNHNV and CDR2 is YYDKDF in the germline V gene (reference sequence). The germline V and J ends were trimmed by 5 bases and 5 bases, with 16 bases remaining between them. The CDR3 is 14 residues long. The DNA for the CDR3 is TGTGCCACCAGCCGGCGGGACGGTAGCAACGAGCAGTACTTC. It encodes CATSRRDGSNEQYF.

The chain couples TRBV5-5 to TRBJ2-7; D may be TRBD1 (6 bases). Trimming removed 4 bases from V and 4 bases from J, with 21 bases in between. This CDR3 has 16 amino acids. Per the germline V gene, CDR1 is SGHKS and CDR2 is YYEKEE (reference sequence). CDR3 nucleotides: TGTGCCAGCAGCGAAGGACAGACTCTGACCGTATACGAGCAGTACTTC. Its translation is CASSEGQTLTVYEQYF.

V is TRBV3-1 (or the pseudogene TRBV3-2) and J is TRBJ1-1, with D possibly TRBD1 on 5 matching bases. The germline V gene encodes CDR1 LGHDT and CDR2 YNNKEL (reference sequence). V shed 0 bases and J shed 5 bases, with 13 bases lying between them. This CDR3 is 15 amino acids long. The CDR3 DNA is TGTGCCAGCAGCCAAGATCACGGGGGAGGAACTGAAGCTTTCTTT. Its translation is CASSQDHGGGTEAFF.

The chain employs TRBV6-2 or TRBV6-3 and TRBJ2-2; no clear D. CDR3 size: 12 residues. Germline CDR1 reads MNHEY; CDR2 reads SVGEGT. V lost 7 bases and J lost 6, with 9 bases in between. In DNA, the CDR3 is TGTGCCAGCACCCCGGGCCCCGGGGAGCTGTTTTTT. Its translation: CASTPGPGELFF.

The rearrangement uses TRBV5-8 and TRBJ1-2; a weak D match, TRBD1 (5 bases). Germline assignment: CDR1 SGHTS and CDR2 YDEGEE. The CDR3 is 14 amino acids. With 0 bases removed from V and 2 bases from J, the gap between germline ends came to 8 bases. The CDR3: CASSLEAGNYGYTF. CDR3 DNA sequence: TGTGCCAGCAGCTTGGAGGCAGGGAACTATGGCTACACCTTC.

The chain couples TRBV6-6 to TRBJ1-2, with TRBD1 identical over 8 bases. Unmatched junction bases numbered 8, after V lost 8 bases and J lost 6 bases. Germline assignment: CDR1 MNHNY and CDR2 SVGAGI (reference sequence). The CDR3 length is 13 residues. The CDR3 DNA follows: TGTGCCAGCGAGGGGGACAGGCCCGATGGCTACACCTTC. Translated: CASEGDRPDGYTF.

The V gene is TRBV7-3, the J gene TRBJ2-1, with 8 bases matching TRBD2. J gave up 4 bases and V 0 bases, and 11 bases lay outside the gene matches. This CDR3 is 18 amino acids long. Germline CDR1 and CDR2: SGHTA and FQGTGA. This chain's CDR3 is CASSLTPLGAGGYNEQFF. CDR3 coding DNA: TGTGCCAGCAGCTTAACGCCCTTGGGGGCGGGAGGTTACAATGAGCAGTTCTTC.

V gene TRBV5-1 combines with J gene TRBJ2-2; 8 bases are a match to TRBD2. V gave up 4 bases and J gave up 7 bases; unmatched junction bases: 9. Germline lookup yields CDR1 SGHRS and CDR2 YFSETQ. This CDR3 is built from 15 residues. CDR3 in amino acids: CASSQAAGVGGELFF. Here the CDR3 DNA reads TGCGCCAGCAGCCAGGCAGCGGGGGTTGGCGGGGAGCTGTTTTTT.

The chain employs TRBV9 and TRBJ2-7; 7 nucleotides agree with TRBD2. Unmatched junction bases numbered 14, after V lost 3 bases and J lost 2 bases. The germline V gene has CDR1 SGDLS and CDR2 YYNGEE. CDR3 length: 17 amino acids. This CDR3 reads CASSATAGNPIAYEQYF. CDR3 DNA: TGTGCCAGCAGCGCCACAGCGGGGAACCCTATAGCCTACGAGCAGTACTTC. The full variable domain, completed using reference TRBV9 and TRBJ2-7, is DSGVTQTPKHLITATGQRVTLRCSPRSGDLSVYWYQQSLDQGLQFLIQYYNGEERAKGNILERFSAQQFPDLHSELNLSSLELGDSALYFCASSATAGNPIAYEQYFGPGTRLTVT.